Listed below are T cell receptor beta chains from one sample, sequenced in a study of technical replicates of blood from a handful of donors. Using immunoSEQ multiplex PCR, the repertoire was profiled, and TCRdb retains in-frame clones only, with some absent. Of about 73,000 clones in the sample, 90% to 95% were seen once. Sequenced: PBMCs. The receptors shown here come from a human donor in good health. Some clones in this sample may be carry-over from other donors' samples. CDR3s include the opening cysteine and the closing phenylalanine or tryptophan. A D gene is named only where the DNA matches it firmly. Some rows have no size entry. The others give once, few or many, or a class for an expanded clone.

J,size,D,V,CDR3,DNA
TRBJ2-7,.,.,TRBV21-1,CASSASGGSSYEQYF,TGTGCCAGCAGCGCATCTGGGGGCAGCTCCTACGAGCAGTACTTC
TRBJ1-2,.,TRBD1,TRBV5-4,CASSVGTASYGYTF,TGTGCCAGCAGCGTCGGGACAGCGAGTTATGGCTACACCTTC
TRBJ1-2,.,TRBD1,TRBV7-2,CASGPPGQGTYGYTF,TGTGCCAGCGGTCCCCCGGGACAGGGTACCTATGGCTACACCTTC
TRBJ2-1,.,.,TRBV6-6,CASRPGGGARYEQFF,TGTGCCAGCAGGCCAGGAGGGGGGGCGCGGTATGAGCAGTTCTTC
TRBJ2-4,.,.,TRBV6-5,CASSYSIGLAKNIQYF,TGTGCCAGCAGTTACTCGATTGGGCTAGCCAAAAACATTCAGTACTTC
TRBJ2-1,.,TRBD2,TRBV11-3,CASSLEGGSTDEQFF,TGTGCCAGCAGCTTAGAAGGCGGGAGTACAGATGAGCAGTTCTTC
TRBJ1-5,.,.,TRBV12-5,CASAVRGEQPQHF,TGTGCTAGTGCTGTCAGGGGTGAGCAGCCCCAGCATTTT
TRBJ2-3,.,TRBD1,TRBV6-6,CASSYGTGDADTQYF,TGTGCCAGCAGTTACGGGACAGGGGACGCAGATACGCAGTATTTT
TRBJ1-1,.,.,TRBV29-1,CTTTGGGVEAFF,TGCACCACCACCGGGGGGGGAGTCGAGGCTTTCTTT
TRBJ1-3,.,TRBD1,TRBV7-3,CASSFDRVSGNTIYF,TGTGCCAGCAGCTTCGACAGGGTCTCTGGAAACACCATATATTTT
TRBJ2-5,once,.,TRBV9,CASSLRGSFETQYF,TGTGCCAGCAGCCTGCGGGGCAGCTTTGAGACCCAGTACTTC
TRBJ2-1,.,TRBD1,TRBV5-4,CASSSGTVSYNEQFF,TGTGCCAGCAGCTCCGGGACAGTCTCCTACAATGAGCAGTTCTTC
TRBJ2-1,.,.,TRBV29-1,CSVAPGRLSYNEQFF,TGCAGCGTTGCCCCAGGGCGGCTATCCTACAATGAGCAGTTCTTC
TRBJ2-1,.,TRBD2,TRBV10-2,CASGERGSYNEQFF,TGCGCCAGCGGAGAGCGGGGCTCCTACAATGAGCAGTTCTTC
TRBJ2-1,.,TRBD2,TRBV6-5,CASSLRLAGYNEQFF,TGTGCCAGCAGTTTAAGACTAGCGGGCTACAATGAGCAGTTCTTC
TRBJ1-2,.,.,TRBV6-5,CASSSSGGFGYTF,TGTGCCAGCAGTTCCTCCGGGGGATTTGGCTACACCTTC
TRBJ2-2,.,.,TRBV7-9,CASSLEGAGNTGELFF,TGTGCCAGCAGCTTAGAGGGAGCGGGGAACACCGGGGAGCTGTTTTTT